This TCR beta chain was obtained from a study of patients and donors after allogeneic stem cell transplantation. In TCRdb, the RT-PCR reads were re-called with MiXCR into one record per CDR3 protein. The sample lists roughly 960,000 distinct CDR3 sequences, around 17% occurring once. The source material was blood, either unsorted or a sorted T cell fraction (not recorded which). The clonotype was recovered from a human donor who was either an allogeneic HSCT recipient or a stem cell or donor lymphocyte infusion donor (not recorded which). It is not recorded whose cells these are; they may come from a transplant donor.

The CDR3 here is CASSSPGLPENTGELFF. CDR3 in DNA: TGTGCCAGCAGCTCCCCTGGATTACCCGAGAACACCGGGGAGCTGTTTTTT. This chain links TRBV7-2 with TRBJ2-2; D gene ambiguous. The germline V and J ends were trimmed by 4 bases and 1 base, with 16 bases remaining between them. The CDR3 runs 17 residues. Germline values: CDR1 SGHTA, CDR2 FQGNSA. Based on the CDR3 plus reference TRBV7-2 and TRBJ2-2, the full variable domain is GAGVSQSPSNKVTEKGKDVELRCDPISGHTALYWYRQSLGQGLEFLIYFQGNSAPDKSGLPSDRFSAERTGGSVSTLTIQRTQQEDSAVYLCASSSPGLPENTGELFFGEGSRLTVL.